Given below is one TCR beta chain in context. Its antigen remains unidentified. Germline CDR1 reads SQVTM; CDR2 reads ANQGSEA. V shed 5 bases and J 4 bases; nucleotides not matched to a gene: 8. CDR3 length: 15 residues. Only in-frame clones appear in the TCRdb table, and some are missing; sequencing was by immunoSEQ multiplex PCR. The sample yields approximately 50,000 clones, roughly 85% seen once. This sample stems from a study of cytomegalovirus exposure and HLA in healthy donors. Overall study: The 120 or so validation repertoires, a later analysis reported, used the same platform as the approximately 670 first-cohort repertoires.

Study-wide points: There were some public TCRs occurring in many donors, but most TCR sequences were rare. Published work reported that the classifier diagnosed cytomegalovirus status with high specificity and sensitivity.

This receptor was obtained from a woman in her 30s in good health and CMV-seronegative. Material for sequencing was PBMCs. The chain carries TRBV29-1 and TRBJ2-5, with 12 bases aligning to TRBD2. CDR3 nucleotides: TGCAGCGTTATCCTAGCGGGAGGGCCGACAGAGACCCAGTACTTC. It codes for CSVILAGGPTETQYF.